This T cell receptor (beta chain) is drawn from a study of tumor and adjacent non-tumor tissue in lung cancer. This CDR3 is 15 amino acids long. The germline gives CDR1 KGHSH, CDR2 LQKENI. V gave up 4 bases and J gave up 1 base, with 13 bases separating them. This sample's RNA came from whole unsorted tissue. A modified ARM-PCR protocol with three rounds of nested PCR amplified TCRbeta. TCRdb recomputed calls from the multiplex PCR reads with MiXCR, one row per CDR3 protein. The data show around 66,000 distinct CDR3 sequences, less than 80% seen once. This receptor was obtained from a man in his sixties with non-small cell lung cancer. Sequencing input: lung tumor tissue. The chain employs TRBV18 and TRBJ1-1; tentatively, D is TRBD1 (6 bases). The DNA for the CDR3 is TGTGCCAGCTCACATCAACGGACAGAGAACACTGAAGCTTTCTTT. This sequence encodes CASSHQRTENTEAFF.